This TCR beta chain came from a study of T cells in localized non-small cell lung cancer. This clone has a single count. Its target is unknown. The length of the CDR3 is 16 residues. Losses at the gene ends were 3 bases for V and 2 bases for J; bases not matched to a gene: 6. The germline V gene has CDR1 MDHEN and CDR2 SYDVKM. The data were produced by immunoSEQ multiplex PCR, yet TCRdb's version contains in-frame clones alone and is incomplete. The table has roughly 16,000 clones, 75% to 90% seen once. Study conclusions and caveats: Uninvolved adjacent lung showed the highest T cell clonality, exceeding tumor. Because sequencing included only one region (of the tumor), heterogeneity remains possible. Appearing in adjacent lung were a median about 57 of the top 100 tumor clones.

This sequence was found in a female donor aged 60 or older with stage III squamous cell lung carcinoma. The chain carries TRBV28 and TRBJ1-5; TRBD1 aligns across 8 bases. The sample in question was peripheral blood, obtained before any cancer treatment. The CDR3 DNA is TGTGCCAGCAGTTTGCCAGGGGGCGGGCGCAATCAGCCCCAGCATTTT. Amino acid sequence: CASSLPGGGRNQPQHF. The variable domain in full, completed from reference TRBV28 and TRBJ1-5, reads DVKVTQSSRYLVKRTGEKVFLECVQDMDHENMFWYRQDPGLGLRLIYFSYDVKMKEKGDIPEGYSVSREKKERFSLILESASTNQTSMYLCASSLPGGGRNQPQHFGDGTRLSIL.